These T cell receptor beta chains were read from a single sample in a study of blood T cell repertoires in COVID-19. The table came from immunoSEQ multiplex PCR; TCRdb's copy has only in-frame clones and leaves some out. The data contain some 200,000 clones, 87% of them singletons. The material sequenced was peripheral blood. The source of these receptors is a young man with active or convalescent COVID-19. Both conserved end residues are part of each CDR3. The order of the fields is D gene, J gene, V gene, clone size, CDR3 DNA, CDR3 protein. D genes are given only for firm matches. Clone size is shown for a subset of rows, as once, few, many or a class of expanded clone.

. TRBJ1-1 TRBV14 . TGTGCCAGCAGCCAAGTTGAAGGGGGAATTGGAACTGAAGCTTTCTTT CASSQVEGGIGTEAFF
. TRBJ2-1 TRBV3-1/TRBV3-2 . TGTGCCAGCAGCCCCAGGACTCTCGACGTTTCGAATGAGCAGTTCTTC CASSPRTLDVSNEQFF
. TRBJ2-2 TRBV12-3/TRBV12-4 . TGTGCCAGCAGCCGAGAGGGTACCGGGGAGCTGTTTTTT CASSREGTGELFF
. TRBJ1-1 TRBV28 . TGTGCCAGCAGGGTTCCCGGGGGGCTCGGCACTGAAGCTTTCTTT CASRVPGGLGTEAFF
TRBD2 TRBJ2-7 TRBV5-1 . TGCGCCAGCAGCTCTTCTCCGGGGGGCTACGAGCAGTACTTC CASSSSPGGYEQYF
. TRBJ1-2 TRBV11-3 . TGTGCCAGCAGCACAGGGATCTATGGCTACACCTTC CASSTGIYGYTF
. TRBJ2-3 TRBV7-3 . TGTGCCAGCAGCTTCTCTAGCACAGATACGCAGTATTTT CASSFSSTDTQYF
TRBD1 TRBJ2-2 TRBV27 . TGTGCCAGCAGGAGACAGGGGTCGAACACCGGGGAGCTGTTTTTT CASRRQGSNTGELFF
. TRBJ1-2 TRBV18 . TGTGCCAGCTCACCGCTCGAGAACTATGGCTACACCTTC CASSPLENYGYTF
TRBD1 TRBJ2-2 TRBV19 . TGTGCCAGTAGTCTACAGGGGACCGGGGAGCTGTTTTTT CASSLQGTGELFF
. TRBJ1-1 TRBV10-3 . TGTGCCATCAGGGAAGACAAGAACACTGAAGCTTTCTTT CAIREDKNTEAFF
. TRBJ1-3 TRBV7-9 once TGTGCCAGCAGCATGACAGAGCTGGGGCCATTT CASSMTELGPF
TRBD1 TRBJ1-4 TRBV24-1 . TGTGCCACCAGTGACGGGACAGGGTTCGCAACTAATGAAAAACTGTTTTTT CATSDGTGFATNEKLFF
. TRBJ1-2 TRBV4-2 . TGTGCCAGCAGCCAAGTCGGACTTCTGGCCTATGGCTACACCTTC CASSQVGLLAYGYTF
. TRBJ1-2 TRBV5-1 . TGCGCCAGCAGCTTGTCGGCCGGCAGCGGGGGCGAGGGTGGCTACACCTTC CASSLSAGSGGEGGYTF
. TRBJ2-3 TRBV9 once TGTGCCAGCAGCGTACTAGCAGTCACAGATACGCAGTATTTT CASSVLAVTDTQYF
. TRBJ2-3 TRBV5-1 . TGCGCCAGCAGCTTGGACTCCAATACGCAGTATTTT CASSLDSNTQYF
TRBD1 TRBJ1-2 TRBV7-9 . TGTGCCAGCAGCGCAGGGACAGGGGGTGCCTATGGCTACACCTTC CASSAGTGGAYGYTF
TRBD1 TRBJ1-5 TRBV7-8 . TGTGCCAGCAGCTTAGAGGGGGCGGGTAGGGGTCGTGCCGAGTATAGCAATCAGCCCCAGCATTTT CASSLEGAGRGRAEYSNQPQHF
. TRBJ1-2 TRBV7-9 . TGTGCCAGCAGCTTACCGTCAGGACAGTCTGGCTACACCTTC CASSLPSGQSGYTF
TRBD2 TRBJ2-3 TRBV30 . TGTGCCTGGAGTGTAACTAGCGGGGGGGCAGATACGCAGTATTTT CAWSVTSGGADTQYF
TRBD1 TRBJ1-1 TRBV19 . TGTGCCAGTAGTCCCCAGGTCCGGGACAGCGCGAACACTGAAGCTTTCTTT CASSPQVRDSANTEAFF
TRBD1 TRBJ2-7 TRBV6-5 . TGTGCCAGCAAGTGGGGGACAGTCTCCTACGAGCAGTACTTC CASKWGTVSYEQYF